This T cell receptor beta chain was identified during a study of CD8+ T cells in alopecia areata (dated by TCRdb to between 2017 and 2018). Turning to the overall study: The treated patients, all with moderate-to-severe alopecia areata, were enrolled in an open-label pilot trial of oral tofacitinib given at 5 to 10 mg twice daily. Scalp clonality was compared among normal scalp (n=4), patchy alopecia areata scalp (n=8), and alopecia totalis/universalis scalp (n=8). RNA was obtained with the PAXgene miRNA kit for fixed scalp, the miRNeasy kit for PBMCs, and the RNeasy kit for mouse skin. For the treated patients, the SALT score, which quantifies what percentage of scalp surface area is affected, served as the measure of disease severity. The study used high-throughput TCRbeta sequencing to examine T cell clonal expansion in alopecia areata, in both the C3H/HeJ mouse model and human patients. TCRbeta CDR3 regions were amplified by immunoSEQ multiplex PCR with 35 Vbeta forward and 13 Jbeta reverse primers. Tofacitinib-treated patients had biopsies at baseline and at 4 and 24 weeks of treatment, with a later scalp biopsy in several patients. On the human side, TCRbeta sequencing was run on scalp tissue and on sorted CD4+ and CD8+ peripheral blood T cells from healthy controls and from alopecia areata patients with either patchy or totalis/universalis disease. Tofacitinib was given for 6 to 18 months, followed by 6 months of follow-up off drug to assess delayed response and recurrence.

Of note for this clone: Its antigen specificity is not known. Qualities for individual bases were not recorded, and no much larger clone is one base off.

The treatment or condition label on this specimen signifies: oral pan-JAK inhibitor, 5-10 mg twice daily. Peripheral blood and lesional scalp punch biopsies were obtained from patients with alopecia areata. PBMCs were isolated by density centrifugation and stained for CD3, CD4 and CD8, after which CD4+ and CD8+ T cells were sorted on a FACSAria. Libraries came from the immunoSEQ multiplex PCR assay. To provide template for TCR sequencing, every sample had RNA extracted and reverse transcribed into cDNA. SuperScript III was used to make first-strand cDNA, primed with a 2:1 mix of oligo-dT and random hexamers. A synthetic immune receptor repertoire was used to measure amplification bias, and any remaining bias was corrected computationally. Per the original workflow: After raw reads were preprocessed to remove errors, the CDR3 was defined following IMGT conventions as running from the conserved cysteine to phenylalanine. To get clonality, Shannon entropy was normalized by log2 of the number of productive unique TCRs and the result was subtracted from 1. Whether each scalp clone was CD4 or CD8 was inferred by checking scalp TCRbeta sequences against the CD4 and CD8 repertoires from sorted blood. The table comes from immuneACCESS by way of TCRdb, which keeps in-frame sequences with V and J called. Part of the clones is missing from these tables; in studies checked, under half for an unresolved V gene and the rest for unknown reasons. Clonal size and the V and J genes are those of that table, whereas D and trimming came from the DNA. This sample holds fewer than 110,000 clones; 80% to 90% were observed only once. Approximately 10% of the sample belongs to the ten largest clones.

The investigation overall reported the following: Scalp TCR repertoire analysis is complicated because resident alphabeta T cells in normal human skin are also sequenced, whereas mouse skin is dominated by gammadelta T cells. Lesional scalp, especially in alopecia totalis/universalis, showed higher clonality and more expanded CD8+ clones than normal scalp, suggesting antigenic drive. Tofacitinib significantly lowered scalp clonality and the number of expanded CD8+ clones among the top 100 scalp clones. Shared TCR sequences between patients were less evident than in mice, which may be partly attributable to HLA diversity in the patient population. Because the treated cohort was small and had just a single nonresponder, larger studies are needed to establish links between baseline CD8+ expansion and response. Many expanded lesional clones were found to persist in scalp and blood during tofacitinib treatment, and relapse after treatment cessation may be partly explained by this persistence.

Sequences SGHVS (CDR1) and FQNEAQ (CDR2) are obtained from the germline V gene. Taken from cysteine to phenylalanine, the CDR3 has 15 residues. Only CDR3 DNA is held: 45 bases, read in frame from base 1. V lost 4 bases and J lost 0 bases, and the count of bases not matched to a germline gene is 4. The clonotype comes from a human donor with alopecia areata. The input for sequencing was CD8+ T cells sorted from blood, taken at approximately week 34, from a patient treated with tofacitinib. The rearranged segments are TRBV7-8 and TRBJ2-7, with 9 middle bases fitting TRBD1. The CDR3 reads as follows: CASSSGQGPSYEQYF. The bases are TGTGCCAGCAGCTCCGGACAGGGGCCCTCCTACGAGCAGTACTTC.